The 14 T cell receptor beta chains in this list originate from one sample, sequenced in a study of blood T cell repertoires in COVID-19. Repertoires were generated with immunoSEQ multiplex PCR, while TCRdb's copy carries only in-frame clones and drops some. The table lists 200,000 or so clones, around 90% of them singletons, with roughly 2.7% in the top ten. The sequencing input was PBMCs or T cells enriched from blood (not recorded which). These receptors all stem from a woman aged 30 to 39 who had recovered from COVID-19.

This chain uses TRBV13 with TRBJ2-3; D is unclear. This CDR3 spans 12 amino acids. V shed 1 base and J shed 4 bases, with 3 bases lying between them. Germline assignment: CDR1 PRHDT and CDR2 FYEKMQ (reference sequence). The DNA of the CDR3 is TGTGCCAGCAGCTTAGTCGCAGATACGCAGTATTTT. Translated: CASSLVADTQYF. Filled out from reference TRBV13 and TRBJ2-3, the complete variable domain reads AAGVIQSPRHLIKEKRETATLKCYPIPRHDTVYWYQQGPGQDPQFLISFYEKMQSDKGSIPDRFSAQQFSDYHSELNMSSLELGDSALYFCASSLVADTQYFGPGTRLTVL.

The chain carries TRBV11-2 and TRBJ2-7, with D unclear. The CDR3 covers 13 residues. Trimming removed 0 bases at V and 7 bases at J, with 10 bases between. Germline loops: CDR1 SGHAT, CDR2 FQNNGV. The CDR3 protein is CASSLDRGREQYF. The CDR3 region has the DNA TGTGCCAGCAGCTTAGATCGAGGAAGGGAGCAGTACTTC.

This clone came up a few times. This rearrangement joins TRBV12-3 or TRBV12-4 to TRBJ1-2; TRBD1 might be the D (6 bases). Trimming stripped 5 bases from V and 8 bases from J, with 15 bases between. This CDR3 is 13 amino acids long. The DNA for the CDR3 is TGTGCCAGCAGTAACAGGGCCTCATCCGGCTACACCTTC. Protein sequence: CASSNRASSGYTF.

This CDR3 is CASSPGDSATNEKLFF. The CDR3 DNA is TGCGCCAGCAGCCCCGGGGACAGTGCAACTAATGAAAAACTGTTTTTT. The chain uses TRBV4-3 and TRBJ1-4; the match to TRBD1 covers 7 bases. The trim removed 4 bases at V and 0 bases at J, leaving 5 bases unmatched. This CDR3 contains 16 residues. The V gene's germline CDR1 is LGHNA and CDR2 YSLEER.

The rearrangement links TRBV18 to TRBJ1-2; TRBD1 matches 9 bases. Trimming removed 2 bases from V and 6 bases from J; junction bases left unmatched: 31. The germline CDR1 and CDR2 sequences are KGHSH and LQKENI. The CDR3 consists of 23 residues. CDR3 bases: TGTGCCAGCTCACCAATCCCCCAAGTGCGGGACAGGGTGTGGTGGTGGCTTCCCGATGGCTACACCTTC. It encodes CASSPIPQVRDRVWWWLPDGYTF.

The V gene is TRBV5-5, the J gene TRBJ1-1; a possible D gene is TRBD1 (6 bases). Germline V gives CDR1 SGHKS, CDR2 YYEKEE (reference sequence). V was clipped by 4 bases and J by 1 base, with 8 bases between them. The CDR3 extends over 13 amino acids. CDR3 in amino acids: CASSRGQNTEAFF. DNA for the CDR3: TGTGCCAGCAGCCGGGGACAGAACACTGAAGCTTTCTTT.

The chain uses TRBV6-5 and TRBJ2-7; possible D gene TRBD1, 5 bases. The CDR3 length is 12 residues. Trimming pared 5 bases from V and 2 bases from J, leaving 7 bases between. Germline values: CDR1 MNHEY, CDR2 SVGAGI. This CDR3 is CASSLGAYEQYF. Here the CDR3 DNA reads TGTGCCAGCAGTCTAGGGGCCTACGAGCAGTACTTC.

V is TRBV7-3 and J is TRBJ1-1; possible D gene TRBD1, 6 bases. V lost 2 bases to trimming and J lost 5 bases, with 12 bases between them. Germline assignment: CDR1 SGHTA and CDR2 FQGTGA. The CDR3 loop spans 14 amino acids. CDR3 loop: CASSLQGSRTEAFF. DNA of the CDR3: TGTGCCAGCAGCTTACAGGGGTCTCGGACTGAAGCTTTCTTT.

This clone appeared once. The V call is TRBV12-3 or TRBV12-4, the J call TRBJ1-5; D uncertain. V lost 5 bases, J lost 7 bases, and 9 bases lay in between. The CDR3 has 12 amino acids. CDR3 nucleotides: TGTGCCAGCAGTCCACTCGAACAGCCCCAGCATTTT. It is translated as CASSPLEQPQHF.

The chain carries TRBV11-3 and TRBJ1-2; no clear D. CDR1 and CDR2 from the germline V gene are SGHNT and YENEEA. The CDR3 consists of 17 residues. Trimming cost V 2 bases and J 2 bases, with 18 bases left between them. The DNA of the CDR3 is TGTGCCAGCAGCTTACGAGTCCGTCGGGAAAAGAACTATGGCTACACCTTC. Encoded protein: CASSLRVRREKNYGYTF.

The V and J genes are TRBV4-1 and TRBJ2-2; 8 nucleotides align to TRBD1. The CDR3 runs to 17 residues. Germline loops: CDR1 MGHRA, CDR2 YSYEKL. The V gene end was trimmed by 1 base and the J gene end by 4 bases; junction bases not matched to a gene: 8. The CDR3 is CASSQGDRRTSTGELFF. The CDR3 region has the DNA TGCGCCAGCAGCCAAGGGGACAGGAGAACCTCCACCGGGGAGCTGTTTTTT.

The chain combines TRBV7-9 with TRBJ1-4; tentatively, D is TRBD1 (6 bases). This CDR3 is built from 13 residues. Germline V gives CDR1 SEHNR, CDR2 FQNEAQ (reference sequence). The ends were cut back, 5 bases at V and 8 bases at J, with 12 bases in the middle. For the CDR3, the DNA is TGTGCCAGCAGCAGGGGGAAGAGGGAAAAACTGTTTTTT. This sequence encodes CASSRGKREKLFF.

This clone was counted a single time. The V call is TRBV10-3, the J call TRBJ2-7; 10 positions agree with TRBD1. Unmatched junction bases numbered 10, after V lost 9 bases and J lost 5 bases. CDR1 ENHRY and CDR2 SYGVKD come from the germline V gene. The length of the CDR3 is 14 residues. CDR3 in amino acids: CAIRAGTGANEQYF. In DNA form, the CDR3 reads TGTGCCATAAGGGCCGGGACAGGGGCCAACGAGCAGTACTTC.

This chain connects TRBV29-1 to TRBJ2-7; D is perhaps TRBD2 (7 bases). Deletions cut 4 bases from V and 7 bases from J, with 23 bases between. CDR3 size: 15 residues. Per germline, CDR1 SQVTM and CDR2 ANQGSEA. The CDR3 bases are TGCAGCGTTGCCGACAGGCGATATAAGGGGGGGGAGCAGTACTTC. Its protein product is CSVADRRYKGGEQYF.